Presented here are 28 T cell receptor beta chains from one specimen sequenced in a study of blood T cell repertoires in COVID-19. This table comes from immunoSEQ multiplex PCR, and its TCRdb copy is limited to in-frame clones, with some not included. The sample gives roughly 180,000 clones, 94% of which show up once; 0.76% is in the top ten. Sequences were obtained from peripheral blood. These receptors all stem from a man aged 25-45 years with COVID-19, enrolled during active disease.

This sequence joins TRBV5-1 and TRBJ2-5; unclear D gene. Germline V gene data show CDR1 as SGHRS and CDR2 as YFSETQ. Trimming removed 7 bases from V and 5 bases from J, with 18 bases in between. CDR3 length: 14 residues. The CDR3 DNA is TGCGCCAGCTCGAATACCGAGTTGTTCGAGACCCAGTACTTC. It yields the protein CASSNTELFETQYF.

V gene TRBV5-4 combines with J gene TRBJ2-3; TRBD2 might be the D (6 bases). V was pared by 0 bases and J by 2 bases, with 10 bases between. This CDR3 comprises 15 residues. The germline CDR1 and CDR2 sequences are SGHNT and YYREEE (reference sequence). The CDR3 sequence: CASSLAGVSTDTQYF. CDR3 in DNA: TGTGCCAGCAGCTTGGCGGGGGTCTCCACAGATACGCAGTATTTT.

Here the CDR3 DNA reads TGTGCCAGCAGTTACCGCGGACAGGGTTACTACGAGCAGTACTTC. It is translated as CASSYRGQGYYEQYF. This chain connects TRBV6-5 to TRBJ2-7; TRBD1 matches 8 bases. This CDR3 is built from 15 residues. After removal of 2 bases from V and 3 bases from J, the junction contained 6 bases not matched to a gene. Germline V CDR1 and CDR2: MNHEY, SVGAGI.

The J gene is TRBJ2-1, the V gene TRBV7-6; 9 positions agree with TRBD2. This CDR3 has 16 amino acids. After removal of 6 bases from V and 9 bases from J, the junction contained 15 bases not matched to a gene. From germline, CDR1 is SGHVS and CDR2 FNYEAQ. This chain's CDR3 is CASSSGLAHLGGEQFF. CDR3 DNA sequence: TGTGCCAGCAGTTCCGGACTAGCGCACCTCGGGGGTGAGCAGTTCTTC.

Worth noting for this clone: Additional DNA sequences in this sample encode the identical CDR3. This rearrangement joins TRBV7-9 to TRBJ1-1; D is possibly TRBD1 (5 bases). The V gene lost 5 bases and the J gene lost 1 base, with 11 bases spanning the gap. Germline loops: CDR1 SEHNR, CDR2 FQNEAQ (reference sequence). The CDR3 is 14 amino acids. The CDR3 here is CASSLARENTEAFF. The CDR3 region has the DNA TGTGCCAGCAGCCTCGCCAGGGAGAACACTGAAGCTTTCTTT.

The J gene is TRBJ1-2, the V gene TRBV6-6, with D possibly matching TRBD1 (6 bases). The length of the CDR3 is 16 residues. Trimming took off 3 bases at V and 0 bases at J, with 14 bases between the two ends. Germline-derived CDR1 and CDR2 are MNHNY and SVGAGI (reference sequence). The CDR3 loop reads CASSYSGRGANYGYTF. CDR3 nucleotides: TGTGCCAGCAGTTATAGTGGCAGGGGAGCTAACTATGGCTACACCTTC.

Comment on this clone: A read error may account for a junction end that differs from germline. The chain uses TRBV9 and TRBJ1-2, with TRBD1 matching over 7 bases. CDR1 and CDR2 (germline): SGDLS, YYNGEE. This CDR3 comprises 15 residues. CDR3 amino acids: CASSVGGGEYYGYTF. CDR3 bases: TGTGCCAGCAGTGTAGGAGGGGGCGAATACTATGGCTACACCTTC. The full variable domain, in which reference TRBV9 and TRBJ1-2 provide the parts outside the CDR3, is DSGVTQTPKHLITATGQRVTLRCSPRSGDLSVYWYQQSLDQGLQFLIQYYNGEERAKGNILERFSAQQFPDLHSELNLSSLELGDSALYFCASSVGGGEYYGYTFGSGTRLTVV.

CDR3 in amino acids: CASSYIGRGPNTEAFF. CDR3 sequence (DNA): TGTGCCAGCAGTTACATAGGCAGGGGGCCAAATACTGAAGCTTTCTTT. V usage is TRBV6-2 or TRBV6-3 and J usage is TRBJ1-1; 8 nucleotides line up with TRBD1. The CDR3 consists of 16 residues. The trim removed 2 bases at V and 5 bases at J, leaving 10 bases unmatched. From germline, CDR1 is MNHEY and CDR2 SVGEGT.

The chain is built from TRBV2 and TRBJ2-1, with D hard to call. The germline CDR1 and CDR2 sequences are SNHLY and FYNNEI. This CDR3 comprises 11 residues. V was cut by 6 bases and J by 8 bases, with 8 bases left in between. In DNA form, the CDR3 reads TGTGCCAGCAGCGTCAGGTATGAGCAGTTCTTC. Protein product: CASSVRYEQFF.

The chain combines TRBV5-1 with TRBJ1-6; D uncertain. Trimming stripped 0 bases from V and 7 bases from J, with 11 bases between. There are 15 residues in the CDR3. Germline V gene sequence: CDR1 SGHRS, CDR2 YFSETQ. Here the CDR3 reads CASSLDGMSNSPLHF. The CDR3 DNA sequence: TGCGCCAGCAGCTTGGACGGGATGTCAAATTCACCCCTCCACTTT.

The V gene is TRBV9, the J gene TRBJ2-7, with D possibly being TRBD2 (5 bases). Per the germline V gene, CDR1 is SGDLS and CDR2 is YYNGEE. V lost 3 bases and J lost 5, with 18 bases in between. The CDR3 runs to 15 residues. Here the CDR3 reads CASSDSPLAGDEQYF. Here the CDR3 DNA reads TGTGCCAGCAGCGACTCGCCGCTAGCTGGCGACGAGCAGTACTTC.

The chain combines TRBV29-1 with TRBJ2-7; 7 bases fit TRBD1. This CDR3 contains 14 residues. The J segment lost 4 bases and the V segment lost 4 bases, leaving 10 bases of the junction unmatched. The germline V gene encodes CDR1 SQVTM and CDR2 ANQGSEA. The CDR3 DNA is TGCAGCGTTGTCCAGGGGGATCGTGCGTACGAGCAGTACTTC. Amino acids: CSVVQGDRAYEQYF.

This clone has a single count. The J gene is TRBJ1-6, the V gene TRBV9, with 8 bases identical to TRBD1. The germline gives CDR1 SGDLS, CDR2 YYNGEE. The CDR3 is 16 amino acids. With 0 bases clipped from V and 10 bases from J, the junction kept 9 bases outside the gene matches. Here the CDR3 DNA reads TGTGCCAGCAGCGTAGCCCCGACAGGGGAAGAATCACCCCTCCACTTT. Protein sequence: CASSVAPTGEESPLHF.

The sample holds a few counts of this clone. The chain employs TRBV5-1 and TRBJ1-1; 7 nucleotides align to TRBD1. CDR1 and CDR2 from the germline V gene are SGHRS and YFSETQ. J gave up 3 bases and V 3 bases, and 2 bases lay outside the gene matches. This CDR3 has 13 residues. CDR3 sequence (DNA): TGCGCCAGCAGCTACAGGGGTGACACTGAAGCTTTCTTT. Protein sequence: CASSYRGDTEAFF.

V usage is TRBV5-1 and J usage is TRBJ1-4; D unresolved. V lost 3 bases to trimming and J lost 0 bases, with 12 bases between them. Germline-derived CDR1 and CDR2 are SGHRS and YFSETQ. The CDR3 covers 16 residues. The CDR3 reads CASSSPGVATNEKLFF. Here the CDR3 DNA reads TGCGCCAGCAGCTCTCCCGGGGTTGCAACTAATGAAAAACTGTTTTTT.

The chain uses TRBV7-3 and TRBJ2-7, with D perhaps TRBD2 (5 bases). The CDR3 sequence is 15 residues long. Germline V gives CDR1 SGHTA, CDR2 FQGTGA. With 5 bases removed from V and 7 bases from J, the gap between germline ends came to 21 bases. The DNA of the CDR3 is TGTGCCAGCAGCCCCACCGGGGTCCCCCGGGGAGAGCAGTACTTC. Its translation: CASSPTGVPRGEQYF.

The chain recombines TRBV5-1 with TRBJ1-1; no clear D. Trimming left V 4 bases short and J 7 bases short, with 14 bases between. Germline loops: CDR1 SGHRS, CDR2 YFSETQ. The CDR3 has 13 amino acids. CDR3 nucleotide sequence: TGCGCCAGCAGCCTGGGATCGAGGAGTGAAGCTTTCTTT. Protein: CASSLGSRSEAFF.

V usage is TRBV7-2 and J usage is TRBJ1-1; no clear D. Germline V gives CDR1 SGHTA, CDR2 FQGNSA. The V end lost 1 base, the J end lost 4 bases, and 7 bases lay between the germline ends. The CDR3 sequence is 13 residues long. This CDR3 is CASSLGVITEAFF. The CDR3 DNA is TGTGCCAGCAGCTTAGGCGTGATCACTGAAGCTTTCTTT.

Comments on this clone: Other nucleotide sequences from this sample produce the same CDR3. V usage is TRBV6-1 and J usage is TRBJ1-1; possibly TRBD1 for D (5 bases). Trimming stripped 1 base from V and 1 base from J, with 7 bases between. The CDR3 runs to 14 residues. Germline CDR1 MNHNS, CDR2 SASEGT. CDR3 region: CASSEGQGNTEAFF. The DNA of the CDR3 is TGTGCCAGCAGTGAAGGCCAGGGGAACACTGAAGCTTTCTTT.

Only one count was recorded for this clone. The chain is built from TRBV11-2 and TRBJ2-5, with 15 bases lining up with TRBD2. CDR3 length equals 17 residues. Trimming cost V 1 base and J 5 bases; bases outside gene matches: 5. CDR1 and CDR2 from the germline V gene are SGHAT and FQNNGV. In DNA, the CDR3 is TGTGCCAGCAGCTTAGCGGTGGGGACTAGCGGGGGGGAGACCCAGTACTTC. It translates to CASSLAVGTSGGETQYF.

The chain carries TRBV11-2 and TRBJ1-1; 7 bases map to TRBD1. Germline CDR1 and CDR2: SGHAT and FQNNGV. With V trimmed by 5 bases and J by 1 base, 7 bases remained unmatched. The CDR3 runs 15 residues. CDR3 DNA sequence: TGTGCCAGCAGCCCGTTGACAGGGCGGAACACTGAAGCTTTCTTT. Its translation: CASSPLTGRNTEAFF.

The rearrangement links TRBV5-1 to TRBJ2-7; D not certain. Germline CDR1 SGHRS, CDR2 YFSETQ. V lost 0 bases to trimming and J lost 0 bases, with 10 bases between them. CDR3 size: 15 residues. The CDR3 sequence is CASSLGLLASYEQYF. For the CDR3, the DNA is TGCGCCAGCAGCTTGGGTTTGTTAGCCTCCTACGAGCAGTACTTC.

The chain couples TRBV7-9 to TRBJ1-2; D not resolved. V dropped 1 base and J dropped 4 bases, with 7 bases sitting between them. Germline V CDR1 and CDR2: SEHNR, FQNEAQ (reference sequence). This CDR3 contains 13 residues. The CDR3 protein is CASSLVEGYGYTF. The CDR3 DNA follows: TGTGCCAGCAGCTTAGTAGAGGGCTATGGCTACACCTTC.

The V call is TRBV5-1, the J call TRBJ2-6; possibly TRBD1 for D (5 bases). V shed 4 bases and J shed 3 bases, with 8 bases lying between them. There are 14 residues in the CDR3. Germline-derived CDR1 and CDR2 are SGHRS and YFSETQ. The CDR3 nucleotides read TGCGCCAGCAGCGCGACAGATGGGGCCAACGTCCTGACTTTC. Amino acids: CASSATDGANVLTF.

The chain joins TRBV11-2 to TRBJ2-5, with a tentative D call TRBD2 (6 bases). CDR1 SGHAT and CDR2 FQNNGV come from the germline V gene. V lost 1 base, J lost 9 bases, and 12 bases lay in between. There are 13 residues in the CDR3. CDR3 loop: CASSLVRGTSQYF. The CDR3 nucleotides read TGTGCCAGCAGCTTAGTTCGGGGGACCTCCCAGTACTTC. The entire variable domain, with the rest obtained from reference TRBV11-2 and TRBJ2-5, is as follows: EAGVAQSPRYKIIEKRQSVAFWCNPISGHATLYWYQQILGQGPKLLIQFQNNGVVDDSQLPKDRFSAERLKGVDSTLKIQPAKLEDSAVYLCASSLVRGTSQYFGPGTRLLVL.

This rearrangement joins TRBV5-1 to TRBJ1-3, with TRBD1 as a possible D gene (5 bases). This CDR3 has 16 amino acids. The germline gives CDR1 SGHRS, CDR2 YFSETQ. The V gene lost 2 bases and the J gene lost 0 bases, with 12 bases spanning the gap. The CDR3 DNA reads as TGCGCCAGCAGCTTCCAGGGTACGGACTCTGGAAACACCATATATTTT. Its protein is CASSFQGTDSGNTIYF.

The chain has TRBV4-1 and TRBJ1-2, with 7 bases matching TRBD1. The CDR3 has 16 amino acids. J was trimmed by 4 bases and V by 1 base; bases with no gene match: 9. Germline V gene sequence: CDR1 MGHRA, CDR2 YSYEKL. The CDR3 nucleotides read TGCGCCAGCAGCCAAGTCCGGGACAGTCTCTCCTATGGCTACACCTTC. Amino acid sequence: CASSQVRDSLSYGYTF.

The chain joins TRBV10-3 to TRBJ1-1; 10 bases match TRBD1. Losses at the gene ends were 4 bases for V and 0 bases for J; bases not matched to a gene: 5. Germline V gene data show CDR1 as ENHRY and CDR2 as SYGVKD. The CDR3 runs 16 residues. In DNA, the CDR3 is TGTGCCATCAGTGCCGACAGGGGGCAGATGAACACTGAAGCTTTCTTT. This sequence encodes CAISADRGQMNTEAFF.